This TCR beta chain was recorded in a study of T cell repertoires in cytomegalovirus infection. The V end was cut by 1 base, the J end by 0 bases, with 7 bases between. CDR3 length equals 14 residues. Germline CDR1 is SGHVS and CDR2 is FNYEAQ. TCRdb fed the reads into MiXCR, producing one record per CDR3 protein. The data show around 100,000 distinct CDR3 sequences, around 30% seen once. This clonotype has more than one count but fewer than ten. The antigen remains unidentified. The TCR comes from a human donor in good health (CMV status not recorded). Some clones in this sample may be carry-over from other donors' samples. This sequence joins TRBV7-6 and TRBJ2-7, with no clear D. Sequenced here: CD8+ T cells from cultured PBMCs, sampled from culture after CMV antigen stimulation. This chain's CDR3 is CASSLGGFSYEQYF. As DNA, the CDR3 is TGTGCCAGCAGCTTAGGTGGGTTCTCCTACGAGCAGTACTTC.